This T cell receptor (beta chain) was documented in a study of shared clonotypes between healthy human individuals. Donors were healthy HIV-negative adults without recently reported acute infections or vaccinations. CDR3 length: 14 residues. CDR1 is MGHDK and CDR2 is SYGVNS in the germline V gene. V gave up 6 bases and J gave up 1 base, with 13 bases separating them. Replicate PCRs from sorted subsets contained around 190 ng DNA, which is 30,000 to 35,000 T cell genomes. The assay was immunoSEQ multiplex PCR, and TCRdb's table has in-frame clones only and misses some. The sample holds about 2.4 million clones, 80% to 95% seen once. Study findings and constraints: It was observed that around 5% of naive CD4 clonotypes were shared across several donors. Read depth was anticipated to influence clonotype sharing among donors.

About this clone itself: Its matching antigen is unknown.

What was sequenced was naive CD4+ T cells from PBMCs. The subset: CD45RA+ positively selected. The TCR sequence derives from a man aged 18-30 years in good health. Some clones in this sample may be carry-over from other donors' samples. This chain uses TRBV25-1 with TRBJ2-7, with no clear D. The CDR3 coding sequence is TGTGCCAGCAGCCAACGTCTGGGTTCCTACGAGCAGTACTTC. It yields the protein CASSQRLGSYEQYF.